The sequence of this T cell receptor beta chain was determined in a study of T cell responses to AZD1222 COVID-19 vaccine. With respect to this clone: Its antigen is unknown.

Using immunoSEQ multiplex PCR, the repertoire was profiled, and TCRdb retains in-frame clones only, with some absent. The sample yields 90,000 to 120,000 clones, 75% to 95% seen once. Between the trimmed V and J ends, which lost 5 bases and 6 bases, there was a span of 23 bases. The CDR3 contains 18 residues. Germline CDR1 is SGHVS and CDR2 is FQNEAQ. Study-wide results and caveats: Among AZD1222 vaccinees, only five to seven were seropositive at baseline.

This material consisted of peripheral blood, taken 28 days after the second AZD1222 dose. The rearrangement uses TRBV7-8 and TRBJ1-6; unclear D gene. This sequence was found in an adult who received the AZD1222 COVID-19 vaccine. CDR3 DNA: TGTGCCAGCAGCGCCTCCCCGCGGCCGACCATGCCTAATTCACCCCTCCACTTT. The encoded protein is CASSASPRPTMPNSPLHF.